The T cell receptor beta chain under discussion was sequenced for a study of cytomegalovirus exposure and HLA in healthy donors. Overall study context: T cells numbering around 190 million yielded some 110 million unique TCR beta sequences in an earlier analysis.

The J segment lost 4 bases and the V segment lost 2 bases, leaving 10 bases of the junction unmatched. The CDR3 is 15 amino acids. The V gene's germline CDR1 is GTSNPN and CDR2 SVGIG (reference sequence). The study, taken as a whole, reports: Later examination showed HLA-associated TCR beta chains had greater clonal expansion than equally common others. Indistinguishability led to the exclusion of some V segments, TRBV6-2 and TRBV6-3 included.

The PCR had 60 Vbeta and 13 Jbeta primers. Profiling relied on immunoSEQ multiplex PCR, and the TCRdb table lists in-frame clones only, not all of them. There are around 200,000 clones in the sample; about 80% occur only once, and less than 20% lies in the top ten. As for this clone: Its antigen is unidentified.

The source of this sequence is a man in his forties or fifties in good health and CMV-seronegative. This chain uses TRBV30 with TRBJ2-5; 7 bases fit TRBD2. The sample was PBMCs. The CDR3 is CAWSNVGGRVETQYF. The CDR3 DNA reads TGTGCCTGGAGTAACGTGGGAGGGAGGGTAGAGACCCAGTACTTC. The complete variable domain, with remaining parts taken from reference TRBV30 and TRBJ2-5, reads SQTIHQWPATLVQPVGSPLSLECTVEGTSNPNLYWYRQAAGRGLQLLFYSVGIGQISSEVPQNLSASRPQDRQFILSSKKLLLSDSGFYLCAWSNVGGRVETQYFGPGTRLLVL.